Shown below are 32 T cell receptor beta chains from a single sample sequenced in a study of identical twins. TCRdb re-called the 5' RACE reads with MiXCR, one entry per CDR3 protein. Among hundreds of thousands of distinct CDR3 sequences listed, 21% were seen once. These data were also filed under a second study, of T cells expressing NK-cell markers.

Sequencing was done on a sample of PBMCs. The receptors stem from a woman aged 18-30 years in good health.

This clonotype was counted only a few times. V and J are TRBV2 and TRBJ2-7; TRBD1 aligns across 7 bases. Germline V gene data show CDR1 as SNHLY and CDR2 as FYNNEI. The CDR3 extends over 13 amino acids. Germline trimming cut 7 bases from V and 1 base from J; bases unmatched to any gene: 4. The CDR3 nucleotides are TGTGCCAGCACATCGGGACAGTCCTACGAGCAGTACTTC. Residues: CASTSGQSYEQYF.

This clonotype was detected many times. This chain links TRBV29-1 with TRBJ2-2; 9 bases agree with TRBD2. The CDR3 length is 15 residues. V trimming: 6 bases; J trimming: 5 bases; junction bases outside the gene matches: 10. Germline V gene lookup returns CDR1 SQVTM and CDR2 ANQGSEA. In DNA, the CDR3 is TGCAGCGTCGGGACGACTAGCGGTGGAACCGGGGAGCTGTTTTTT. It codes for CSVGTTSGGTGELFF.

This clonotype was seen only a few times. The gene calls are TRBV7-2 and TRBJ2-2; the match to TRBD2 covers 8 bases. V was clipped by 3 bases and J by 7 bases; unmatched bases: 16. CDR1 and CDR2 from the germline V gene are SGHTA and FQGNSA. The CDR3 spans 18 residues. CDR3 region: CASSLRGRREAWHGELFF. CDR3 in DNA: TGTGCCAGCAGCTTGCGGGGACGGCGGGAGGCATGGCACGGGGAGCTGTTTTTT.

This clonotype has a count of ten or more. V gene TRBV29-1 combines with J gene TRBJ2-1; unclear D gene. The CDR3 runs to 15 residues. The V end was cut by 6 bases, the J end by 1 base, with 16 bases between. Germline V gene data show CDR1 as SQVTM and CDR2 as ANQGSEA. The CDR3 coding sequence is TGCAGCGTAGGCGGCTTCGGGCCTTCCTACAATGAGCAGTTCTTC. It codes for CSVGGFGPSYNEQFF.

V gene TRBV29-1 combines with J gene TRBJ2-1; TRBD2 matches at 13 bases. After removal of 4 bases from V and 4 bases from J, the junction contained 7 bases not matched to a gene. The germline V gene has CDR1 SQVTM and CDR2 ANQGSEA. The CDR3 runs to 16 residues. The CDR3 nucleotides read TGCAGCGTTGGGGGGACTAGCGGGAAACCTTACAATGAGCAGTTCTTC. Translated: CSVGGTSGKPYNEQFF.

This clonotype was counted a few times. The V and J genes are TRBV20-1 and TRBJ2-5; D remains ambiguous. Germline CDR1 is DFQATT and CDR2 is SNEGSKA (reference sequence). This CDR3 contains 13 residues. Trimming took 3 bases from V and 5 from J, leaving 13 bases between them. Written as DNA, the CDR3 is TGCAGTGCTAGGCAGCCCATCCCCGAGACCCAGTACTTC. It encodes CSARQPIPETQYF.

The V and J genes are TRBV7-3 and TRBJ2-1; D gene uncertain. The V and J ends lost 2 bases and 5 bases respectively, with 7 bases between them. The CDR3 consists of 13 residues. From germline, CDR1 is SGHTA and CDR2 FQGTGA. CDR3 region: CASSLRMDNEQFF. The CDR3 DNA reads TGTGCCAGCAGCTTACGCATGGACAATGAGCAGTTCTTC.

The table lists this clonotype with a few counts. The V gene is TRBV20-1, the J gene TRBJ2-1, with D possibly called TRBD1 or TRBD2 (6 bases each). The germline V gene encodes CDR1 DFQATT and CDR2 SNEGSKA (reference sequence). The CDR3 spans 14 residues. Trimming took 3 bases from V and 4 from J, leaving 13 bases between them. The CDR3 bases are TGCAGTGCTAGGGGGGGCTTTAAATACAATGAGCAGTTCTTC. As protein: CSARGGFKYNEQFF.

This clonotype showed up many times. As DNA, the CDR3 is TGTGCCAGCAGTTTTGGGGGAGGGAGAAACGAGCAGTACTTC. Protein product: CASSFGGGRNEQYF. This sequence joins TRBV12-3 or TRBV12-4 and TRBJ2-7, with TRBD2 matching 7 bases. The trim removed 3 bases at V and 5 bases at J, leaving 7 bases unmatched. There are 14 residues in the CDR3.

This clonotype was detected only once. The J gene is TRBJ1-6, the V gene TRBV5-1; D not certain. The CDR3 has 14 residues. V dropped 0 bases and J dropped 7 bases, with 8 bases sitting between them. CDR1 is SGHRS, CDR2 YFSETQ, per germline. Here the CDR3 reads CASSLVVGNSPLHF. The DNA of the CDR3 is TGCGCCAGCAGCTTGGTCGTAGGCAATTCACCCCTCCACTTT.

V and J are TRBV29-1 and TRBJ2-5; 9 positions match TRBD1. The CDR3 totals 14 residues. Per germline, CDR1 SQVTM and CDR2 ANQGSEA. V lost 3 bases, J lost 6 bases, and 8 bases stayed unmatched. CDR3 loop: CSVDFTGGSQTQYF. CDR3 bases: TGCAGCGTTGATTTTACAGGGGGCTCGCAGACCCAGTACTTC.

This clonotype was observed a handful of times. The chain links TRBV20-1 to TRBJ2-1; D not certain. The V end was cut by 3 bases, the J end by 9 bases, with 9 bases between. This CDR3 has 11 residues. Looked up from germline, CDR1 is DFQATT and CDR2 is SNEGSKA (reference sequence). The CDR3 DNA reads TGCAGTGCTAGTGGGCCAGCTGAGCAGTTCTTC. This codes for CSASGPAEQFF.

The sample holds a few counts of this clonotype. The chain links TRBV12-3 or TRBV12-4 to TRBJ2-3, with D perhaps TRBD1 (7 bases). The CDR3 consists of 16 residues. Trimming removed 6 bases from V and 1 base from J, with 17 bases in between. This CDR3 reads CASSPQGGTRTDTQYF. The DNA for the CDR3 is TGTGCCAGCAGCCCCCAGGGGGGAACCCGCACAGATACGCAGTATTTT.

This rearrangement joins TRBV11-2 to TRBJ1-2, with D possibly matching TRBD1 (5 bases). CDR3 length: 16 amino acids. Per the germline V gene, CDR1 is SGHAT and CDR2 is FQNNGV. Trimming took off 8 bases at V and 8 bases at J, with 27 bases between the two ends. The CDR3 DNA sequence: TGTGCCAGCGGGGCGGGGCAGGCCCCTGGGTTAGGAGGCTACACCTTC. It is translated as CASGAGQAPGLGGYTF.

This clonotype came up a few times. This chain uses TRBV6-2 or TRBV6-3 with TRBJ2-7, with 15 bases identical to TRBD2. V lost 2 bases, J lost 3 bases, and 5 bases stayed unmatched. Germline CDR1 and CDR2: MNHEY and SVGEGT. This CDR3 is 17 amino acids long. CDR3 sequence (DNA): TGTGCCAGCAGTTACAGGGGACTAGCGGGAGGAGGCTACGAGCAGTACTTC. Its protein is CASSYRGLAGGGYEQYF.

This clonotype has at least ten counts. The chain joins TRBV7-9 to TRBJ1-2, with D unresolved. Germline-derived CDR1 and CDR2 are SEHNR and FQNEAQ (reference sequence). The CDR3 has 12 residues. V lost 6 bases, J lost 5 bases, and 10 bases lay in between. The CDR3 DNA reads as TGTGCCAGCAGGGCGGACGTATATGGCTACACCTTC. This encodes CASRADVYGYTF.

The chain employs TRBV4-3 and TRBJ2-7; TRBD1 is a possible D gene (6 bases). V lost 0 bases and J 3 bases, leaving 12 bases between the germline ends. CDR1 and CDR2 (germline): LGHNA, YSLEER. The CDR3 runs 15 residues. The CDR3 region is CASSQDDEGVYEQYF. The DNA for the CDR3 is TGCGCCAGCAGCCAAGATGACGAGGGGGTCTACGAGCAGTACTTC.

The chain recombines TRBV12-3 or TRBV12-4 with TRBJ2-7; 11 positions agree with TRBD1. The CDR3 runs 15 residues. Trimming removed 5 bases from V and 5 bases from J; junction bases left unmatched: 8. In nucleotides, the CDR3 is TGTGCCAGCAGTACCGGGACAGGGGGAATTGACGAGCAGTACTTC. Residues: CASSTGTGGIDEQYF.

There are a few counts of this clonotype. The rearrangement joins TRBV6-2 or TRBV6-3 to TRBJ2-7; the match to TRBD2 covers 12 bases. From germline, CDR1 is MNHEY and CDR2 SVGEGT. The V gene end was trimmed by 8 bases and the J gene end by 3 bases; junction bases not matched to a gene: 5. CDR3 length: 14 residues. The CDR3 DNA reads as TGTGCCAGCCGGCCACTAGCGGGAGGCTACGAGCAGTACTTC. The encoded protein is CASRPLAGGYEQYF.

This clonotype was observed a handful of times. CDR3 sequence (DNA): TGCAGTGCTAGAGTCCTGGGACTAGCGGCCCCTGGAGAGCAGTTCTTC. Amino acids: CSARVLGLAAPGEQFF. This sequence joins TRBV20-1 and TRBJ2-1; 11 nucleotides align to TRBD2. The CDR3 is 16 amino acids. Germline loops: CDR1 DFQATT, CDR2 SNEGSKA (reference sequence). Germline trimming cut 1 base from V and 10 bases from J; bases unmatched to any gene: 12.

This clonotype was recorded a few times. The chain employs TRBV12-3 or TRBV12-4 and TRBJ2-1; perhaps TRBD2 as D (5 bases). V lost 6 bases and J 2 bases, leaving 14 bases between the germline ends. CDR3 length: 15 amino acids. Written as DNA, the CDR3 is TGTGCCAGCAGGCGCGAGCGGATTACCTACAATGAGCAGTTCTTC. It yields the protein CASRRERITYNEQFF.

At least ten counts were recorded for this clonotype. The rearrangement joins TRBV12-3 or TRBV12-4 to TRBJ1-1; a weak D match, TRBD1 (6 bases). CDR3 length: 14 residues. Trimming stripped 5 bases from V and 1 base from J, with 11 bases between. The CDR3 DNA is TGTGCCAGCAGTCCTGGACAGAGGAACACTGAAGCTTTCTTT. Its protein product is CASSPGQRNTEAFF.

This clonotype has only a few counts. The chain carries TRBV12-3 or TRBV12-4 and TRBJ2-3; D is uncertain. The CDR3 runs 14 residues. Trimming removed 6 bases at V and 7 bases at J, with 17 bases between. Here the CDR3 reads CASRPTQRKYTQYF. DNA for the CDR3: TGTGCCAGCAGACCTACCCAAAGGAAATATACGCAGTATTTT.

This clonotype was counted many times. One end of the junction fails to match germline, which may point to a read error. The chain carries TRBV5-1 and TRBJ1-2, with D perhaps matching TRBD1 (5 bases). The CDR3 is 12 residues long. Germline CDR1 and CDR2: SGHRS and YFSETQ. As DNA, the CDR3 is TGTGCCAGCAGCTTTGGAGGGGACGGCTACACCTTC. Translating gives CASSFGGDGYTF.

The table lists this clonotype with many counts. The chain joins TRBV12-3 or TRBV12-4 to TRBJ2-5, with 8 bases fitting TRBD2. The V gene end was trimmed by 6 bases and the J gene end by 1 base; junction bases not matched to a gene: 7. CDR3 size: 15 residues. CDR3 residues: CASSRGGDPQETQYF. The CDR3 DNA sequence: TGTGCCAGCAGCCGGGGGGGAGATCCCCAAGAGACCCAGTACTTC.

This clonotype was recorded many times. One junction end does not reproduce the germline sequence, and a read error may be involved. This chain joins TRBV5-1 and TRBJ2-5; D is ambiguous. Germline loops: CDR1 SGHRS, CDR2 YFSETQ. The CDR3 contains 13 residues. Here the CDR3 DNA reads TGTGCCAGCAGCTTCAGTGTTCAAGAGACCCAGTACTTC. Amino acids: CASSFSVQETQYF.

This clonotype was seen only a few times. The chain combines TRBV20-1 with TRBJ2-3; D uncertain. The V gene lost 3 bases and the J gene lost 0 bases, with 10 bases spanning the gap. Germline V gene lookup returns CDR1 DFQATT and CDR2 SNEGSKA (reference sequence). The CDR3 is made up of 14 amino acids. In DNA, the CDR3 is TGCAGTGCTAGGAAGCCAGTAAGCACAGATACGCAGTATTTT. Residues: CSARKPVSTDTQYF.

The rearrangement joins TRBV20-1 to TRBJ2-3, with D perhaps matching TRBD2 (6 bases). This CDR3 comprises 14 residues. The germline gives CDR1 DFQATT, CDR2 SNEGSKA (reference sequence). V gave up 1 base and J gave up 5 bases, with 13 bases separating them. Here the CDR3 reads CSARGTGSRDTQYF. CDR3 coding DNA: TGCAGTGCTAGAGGGACCGGGAGTAGAGATACGCAGTATTTT.

This clonotype was seen a handful of times. The chain has TRBV10-3 and TRBJ2-7; 11 bases match TRBD2. The germline CDR1 and CDR2 sequences are ENHRY and SYGVKD. The V segment lost 1 base and the J segment 6 bases; nucleotides outside the gene matches: 5. The CDR3 has 15 amino acids. CDR3 sequence (DNA): TGTGCCATCAGTGAGTTAGCGGGAGGGCCCTCCGAGCAGTACTTC. Its protein product is CAISELAGGPSEQYF.

The chain carries TRBV12-3 or TRBV12-4 and TRBJ1-5; D unresolved. Trimming removed 6 bases at V and 2 bases at J, with 8 bases between. The CDR3 has 13 residues. The CDR3 protein is CASRPEGNQPQHF. The CDR3 region has the DNA TGTGCCAGCAGGCCTGAGGGCAATCAGCCCCAGCATTTT.

This clonotype was counted a few times. The rearrangement joins TRBV20-1 to TRBJ2-1; D perhaps matches TRBD1 (5 bases). The CDR3 loop spans 12 amino acids. Germline V gene lookup returns CDR1 DFQATT and CDR2 SNEGSKA (reference sequence). Between the trimmed V and J ends, which lost 4 bases and 4 bases, there was a span of 8 bases. The CDR3 nucleotides are TGCAGTGCTAAACAGGAGTACAATGAGCAGTTCTTC. Amino acids: CSAKQEYNEQFF.

This clonotype was counted at least ten times. This chain uses TRBV5-1 with TRBJ2-7, with TRBD2 matching over 7 bases. This CDR3 is built from 14 residues. Germline trimming cut 0 bases from V and 2 bases from J; bases unmatched to any gene: 2. Germline-derived CDR1 and CDR2 are SGHRS and YFSETQ. The CDR3 is CASSLEAGPYEQYF. The CDR3 DNA sequence: TGCGCCAGCAGCTTGGAAGCGGGGCCCTACGAGCAGTACTTC.